These 4 T cell receptor beta chains were all obtained from the same sample, sequenced in a study of OX40 agonist ivuxolimab in advanced cancers. Profiled with immunoSEQ multiplex PCR; TCRdb holds only in-frame clones, not every one. The data contain around 49,000 clones, about 83% of them singletons. The sample here was CD4+ or CD8+ T cells sorted from blood, taken in a trial of the OX40 agonist ivuxolimab. These receptors all stem from an adult with an advanced solid tumor such as melanoma, head and neck, liver or kidney cancer.

The V and J genes are TRBV5-8 and TRBJ2-1, with TRBD2 matching 13 bases. The trim removed 4 bases at V and 8 bases at J, leaving 9 bases unmatched. The CDR3 spans 16 residues. From germline, CDR1 is SGHTS and CDR2 YDEGEE. The CDR3 coding sequence is TGTGCCAGCAGCCCTCATACTAGCGGGAGGGCCTATGAGCAGTTCTTC. It is translated as CASSPHTSGRAYEQFF.

V gene TRBV9 combines with J gene TRBJ2-6, with 9 bases fitting TRBD1. This CDR3 spans 18 amino acids. Germline lookup yields CDR1 SGDLS and CDR2 YYNGEE. Unmatched junction bases numbered 9, after V lost 1 base and J lost 4 bases. DNA for the CDR3: TGTGCCAGCAGCGTACCCGGGACAGGGTATTTAGGGGCCAACGTCCTGACTTTC. Amino acids: CASSVPGTGYLGANVLTF.

This chain joins TRBV28 and TRBJ1-5, with D possibly TRBD1 on 5 matching bases. Trimming pared 6 bases from V and 6 bases from J, leaving 18 bases between. CDR1 MDHEN and CDR2 SYDVKM come from the germline V gene. The CDR3 covers 15 residues. The CDR3 spells CASSQTRGVVQPQHF. DNA of the CDR3: TGTGCCAGCAGCCAAACCCGGGGGGTGGTTCAGCCCCAGCATTTT.

In its sample, this clone was seen once. The V call is TRBV2, the J call TRBJ1-1; tentative D call: TRBD1 (5 bases). This CDR3 is built from 14 residues. Trimming pared 1 base from V and 1 base from J, leaving 7 bases between. Germline-derived CDR1 and CDR2 are SNHLY and FYNNEI. The CDR3 sequence: CASSEEGPNTEAFF. The CDR3 nucleotides are TGTGCCAGCAGTGAAGAGGGGCCGAACACTGAAGCTTTCTTT.